This T cell receptor (beta chain) was profiled in a study of beta chain features in type 1 diabetes. Turning to this clone: As yet, its antigen is unknown.

General observations from the study: When Type 1 diabetes patients were examined, their TCRB CDR3s proved moderately but significantly shorter in all four CD4+ subsets. A PCR bias possibly favoring shorter templates would apply equally to patients and controls.

Investigators reverse transcribed all isolated RNA, so they sequenced expressed TCRB transcripts. Several million reads on average were seen across naive, central memory and regulatory T cell samples. Profiled with immunoSEQ multiplex PCR; TCRdb holds only in-frame clones, not every one. The sample holds some 700,000 clones; around 15% are singletons and the top ten take approximately 0.02%. The V gene lost 4 bases and the J gene lost 0 bases, with 15 bases spanning the gap. This CDR3 is built from 16 residues. The germline CDR1 and CDR2 sequences are SGHRS and YFSETQ. This receptor was identified in a man aged 18-30 years with type 1 diabetes. The material sequenced was naive CD4+ T cells from blood. V is TRBV5-1 and J is TRBJ2-3; D gene ambiguous. CDR3 bases: TGCGCCAGCAGCAAAGACCCAGGCCCCAGCACAGATACGCAGTATTTT. Its translation: CASSKDPGPSTDTQYF.